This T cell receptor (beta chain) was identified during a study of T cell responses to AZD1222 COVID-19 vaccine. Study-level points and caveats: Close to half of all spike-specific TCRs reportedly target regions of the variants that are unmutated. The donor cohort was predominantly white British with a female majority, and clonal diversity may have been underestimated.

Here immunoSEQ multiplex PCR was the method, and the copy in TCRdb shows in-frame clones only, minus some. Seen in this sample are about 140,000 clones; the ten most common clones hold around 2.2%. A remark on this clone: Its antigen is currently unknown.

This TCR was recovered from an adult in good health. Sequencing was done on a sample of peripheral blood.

The CDR3 bases are TGCAGCGTGGAGACAGGGGACTACGAGCAGTACTTC. Its translation is CSVETGDYEQYF. This chain uses TRBV29-1 with TRBJ2-7; the match to TRBD1 covers 8 bases. The CDR3 contains 12 residues. CDR1 and CDR2 from the germline V gene are SQVTM and ANQGSEA. Trimming removed 6 bases from V and 3 bases from J; junction bases left unmatched: 4.